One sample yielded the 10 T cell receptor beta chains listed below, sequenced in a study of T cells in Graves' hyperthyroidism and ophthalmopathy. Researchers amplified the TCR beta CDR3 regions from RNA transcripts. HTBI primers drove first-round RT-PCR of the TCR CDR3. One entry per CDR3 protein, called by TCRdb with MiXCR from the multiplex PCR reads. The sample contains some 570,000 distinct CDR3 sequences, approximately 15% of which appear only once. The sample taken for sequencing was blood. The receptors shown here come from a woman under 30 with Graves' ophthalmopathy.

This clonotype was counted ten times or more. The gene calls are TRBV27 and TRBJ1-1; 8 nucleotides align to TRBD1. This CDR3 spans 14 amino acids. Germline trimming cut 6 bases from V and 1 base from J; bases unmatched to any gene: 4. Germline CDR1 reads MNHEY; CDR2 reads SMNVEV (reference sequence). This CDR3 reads CASRLGQGNTEAFF. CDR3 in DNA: TGTGCCAGCAGACTTGGACAGGGGAACACTGAAGCTTTCTTT.

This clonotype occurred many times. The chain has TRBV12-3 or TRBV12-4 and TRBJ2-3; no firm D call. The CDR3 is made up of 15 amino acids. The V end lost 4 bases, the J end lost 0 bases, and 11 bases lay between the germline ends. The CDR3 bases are TGTGCCAGCAGTTCGGGCCCTGGTAGCACAGATACGCAGTATTTT. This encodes CASSSGPGSTDTQYF.

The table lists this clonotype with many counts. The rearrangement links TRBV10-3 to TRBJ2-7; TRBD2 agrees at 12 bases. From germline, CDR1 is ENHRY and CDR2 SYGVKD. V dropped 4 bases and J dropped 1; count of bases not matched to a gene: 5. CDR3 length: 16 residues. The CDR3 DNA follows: TGTGCCATCAGTGCTAGCGGGAGGGCCCTATCCTACGAGCAGTACTTC. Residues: CAISASGRALSYEQYF.

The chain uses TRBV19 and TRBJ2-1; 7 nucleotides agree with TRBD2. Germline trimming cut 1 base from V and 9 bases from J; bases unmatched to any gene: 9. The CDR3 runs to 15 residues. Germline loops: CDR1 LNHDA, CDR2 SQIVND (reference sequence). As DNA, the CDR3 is TGTGCCAGTAGTATAGTTAGCGGTTGGGGGGGTGAGCAGTTCTTC. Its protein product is CASSIVSGWGGEQFF.

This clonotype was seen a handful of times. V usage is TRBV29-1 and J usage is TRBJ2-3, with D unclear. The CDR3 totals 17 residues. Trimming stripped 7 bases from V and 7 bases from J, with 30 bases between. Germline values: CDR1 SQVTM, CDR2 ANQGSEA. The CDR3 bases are TGCAGCGCCCGAGGTGGGGTGCAGGACCTTGCAGGCAATACGCAGTATTTT. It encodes CSARGGVQDLAGNTQYF.

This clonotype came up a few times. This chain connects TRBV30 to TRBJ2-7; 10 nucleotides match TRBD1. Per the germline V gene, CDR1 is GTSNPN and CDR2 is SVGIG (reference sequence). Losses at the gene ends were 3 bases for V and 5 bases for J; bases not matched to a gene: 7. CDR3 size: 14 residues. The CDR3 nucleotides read TGTGCCTGGAGCCCCGGGACAGGGGTCCACGAGCAGTACTTC. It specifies CAWSPGTGVHEQYF. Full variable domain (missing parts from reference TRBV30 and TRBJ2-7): SQTIHQWPATLVQPVGSPLSLECTVEGTSNPNLYWYRQAAGRGLQLLFYSVGIGQISSEVPQNLSASRPQDRQFILSSKKLLLSDSGFYLCAWSPGTGVHEQYFGPGTRLTVT.

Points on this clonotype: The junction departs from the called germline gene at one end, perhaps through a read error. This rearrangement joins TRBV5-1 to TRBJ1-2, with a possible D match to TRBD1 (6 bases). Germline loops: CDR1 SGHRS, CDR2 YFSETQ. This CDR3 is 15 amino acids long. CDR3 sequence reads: CASSSALDSLYGCTF. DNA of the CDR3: TGCGCCAGCAGCTCCGCCCTGGACAGTCTCTATGGCTGCACCTTC.

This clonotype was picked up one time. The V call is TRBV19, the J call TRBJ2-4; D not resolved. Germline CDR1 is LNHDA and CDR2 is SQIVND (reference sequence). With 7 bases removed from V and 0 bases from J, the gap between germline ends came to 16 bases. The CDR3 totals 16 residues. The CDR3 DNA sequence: TGTGCCAGTACCCACCACGATATTCTAGCCAAAAACATTCAGTACTTC. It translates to CASTHHDILAKNIQYF.

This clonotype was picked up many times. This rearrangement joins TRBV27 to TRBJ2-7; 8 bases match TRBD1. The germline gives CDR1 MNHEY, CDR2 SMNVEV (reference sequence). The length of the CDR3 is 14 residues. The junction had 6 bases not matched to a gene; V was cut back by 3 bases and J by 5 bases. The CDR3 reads CASSFVDRVHEQYF. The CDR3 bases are TGTGCCAGCAGTTTTGTGGACAGGGTGCACGAGCAGTACTTC.

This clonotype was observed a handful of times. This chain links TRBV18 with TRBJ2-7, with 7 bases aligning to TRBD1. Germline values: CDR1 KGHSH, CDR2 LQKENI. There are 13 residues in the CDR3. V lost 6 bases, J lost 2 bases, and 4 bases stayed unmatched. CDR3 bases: TGTGCCAGCTCCACAGGGGTCCCCTACGAGCAGTACTTC. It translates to CASSTGVPYEQYF.